This paragraph covers one T cell receptor beta chain sequence. Its antigen is unknown. TCRdb keeps only in-frame clones here, not all; method: immunoSEQ multiplex PCR. Of around 91,000 clones listed, about 91% are singletons. J lost 4 bases, V lost 6 bases, and 11 bases had no gene match. Germline V gene lookup returns CDR1 MNHEY and CDR2 SVGAGI. The CDR3 runs to 15 residues. This entry comes from a study of OX40 agonist ivuxolimab in advanced cancers. Study context: Checkpoint inhibitors had been given previously to 35% to 50% of patients.

Broader study findings: Blood T cells, both CD4+ and CD8+, expanded clonally by week 6 at 0.1 to 3.0 mg/kg. In CD8+ T cells, expanded clones were on average more numerous than in CD4+.

Material: CD4+ or CD8+ T cells sorted from blood, obtained in a trial of the OX40 agonist ivuxolimab. The source of this sequence is an adult with an advanced solid tumor such as melanoma, head and neck, liver or kidney cancer. The V and J genes are TRBV6-5 and TRBJ1-2, with 7 bases that match TRBD1. CDR3 DNA sequence: TGTGCCAGCAGCCTGGGAGGGGGCATGGGCTATGGCTACACCTTC. This encodes CASSLGGGMGYGYTF.